Listed below are T cell receptor beta chains from one sample, sequenced in a study of T cell changes during pregnancy in multiple sclerosis. This table comes from immunoSEQ multiplex PCR, and its TCRdb copy is limited to in-frame clones, with some not included. This sample has just over 80,000 clones, with nearly 95% found just once. The source was peripheral blood, collected in the second trimester of pregnancy. Every receptor here comes from a female donor with multiple sclerosis, enrolled in a pregnancy study. The CDR3 runs from the conserved cysteine through the conserved F or W. A D gene is named only where the DNA matches it firmly. Some rows mark clone size as missing; the rest say once, few, many or name a class of expanded clone.

V	J	D	size	CDR3	DNA
TRBV4-1	TRBJ2-7	NA	NA	CASSQVRGSSYEQYF	TGCGCCAGCAGCCAAGTACGGGGTAGCTCCTACGAGCAGTACTTC
TRBV5-5	TRBJ1-2	NA	NA	CASSDSGTHGYTF	TGTGCCAGCAGCGATTCCGGGACACATGGCTACACCTTC
TRBV5-8	TRBJ2-1	NA	NA	CASSLTSGYNEQFF	TGTGCCAGCAGCTTGACAAGCGGTTACAATGAGCAGTTCTTC
TRBV2	TRBJ2-7	TRBD1	NA	CASSGGTGAYEQYF	TGTGCCAGCAGTGGGGGGACAGGGGCCTACGAGCAGTACTTC
TRBV18	TRBJ2-5	NA	NA	CASSPMDSLLAQYF	TGTGCCAGCTCACCAATGGACAGTTTGCTGGCCCAGTACTTC
TRBV29-1	TRBJ2-7	NA	NA	CSVEDDSTGYREQYF	TGCAGCGTTGAAGATGACTCAACGGGATATAGGGAGCAGTACTTC
TRBV7-8	TRBJ2-3	NA	NA	CASRPGVVADTQYF	TGTGCCAGCAGGCCCGGGGTTGTAGCTGATACGCAGTATTTT
TRBV9	TRBJ1-1	NA	NA	CASSVSVNTEAFF	TGTGCCAGCAGCGTCTCAGTGAACACTGAAGCTTTCTTT
TRBV4-2	TRBJ2-1	TRBD2	NA	CASSQDSSGLSSYNEQFF	TGTGCCAGCAGCCAAGATTCTAGCGGGTTGAGCTCCTACAATGAGCAGTTCTTC
TRBV11-2	TRBJ1-1	NA	few	CASILKRGSEAFF	TGTGCCAGCATCCTCAAAAGGGGATCTGAAGCTTTCTTT
TRBV7-2	TRBJ2-1	TRBD2	NA	CASSYSGRAMDEQFF	TGTGCCAGCAGCTATAGCGGGAGGGCCATGGATGAGCAGTTCTTC
TRBV28	TRBJ1-2	NA	few	CASAENGYTF	TGTGCCAGCGCAGAAAACGGGTACACCTTC
TRBV29-1	TRBJ1-4	TRBD1	NA	CSVGGTEGRLTEKLFF	TGCAGCGTTGGGGGGACAGAGGGAAGACTTACGGAAAAACTGTTTTTT
TRBV5-6	TRBJ1-1	TRBD1	NA	CASSWWDRVNTEAFF	TGTGCCAGCAGCTGGTGGGACAGGGTGAACACTGAAGCTTTCTTT
TRBV7-2	TRBJ2-7	TRBD2	NA	CASSYPGLAGEEQYF	TGTGCCAGCAGCTACCCCGGACTAGCGGGAGAAGAGCAGTACTTC
TRBV9	TRBJ2-3	TRBD2	NA	CASSPSGHTTDTQYF	TGTGCCAGCAGCCCTAGCGGACACACCACAGATACGCAGTATTTT
TRBV5-1	TRBJ1-1	NA	few	CASTFDSMNTEAFF	TGCGCCAGCACCTTCGACAGCATGAACACTGAAGCTTTCTTT
TRBV7-2	TRBJ2-7	TRBD2	NA	CASSLGVVWGGAYEQYF	TGTGCCAGCAGCTTAGGGGTAGTGTGGGGGGGGGCCTACGAGCAGTACTTC
TRBV5-4	TRBJ2-3	TRBD1	NA	CASSLGQGTGERDTQYF	TGTGCCAGCAGCTTGGGCCAAGGGACAGGGGAAAGAGATACGCAGTATTTT
TRBV5-1	TRBJ1-2	NA	NA	CASSQAQGNYGYTF	TGCGCCAGCAGCCAGGCCCAGGGGAACTATGGCTACACCTTC
TRBV29-1	TRBJ2-1	TRBD2	once	CSVEIRMVAGEGEQFF	TGCAGCGTTGAAATAAGAATGGTAGCGGGAGAGGGTGAGCAGTTCTTC
TRBV4-1	TRBJ1-2	NA	NA	CASSQAGLANYGYTF	TGCGCCAGCAGCCAAGCCGGGTTAGCTAACTATGGCTACACCTTC
TRBV5-5	TRBJ2-3	TRBD2	NA	CASSSLTTSRTQYF	TGTGCCAGCAGCTCCCTAACGACTAGCAGGACGCAGTATTTT
TRBV5-4	TRBJ2-1	TRBD2	NA	CASSLVGRALDEQFF	TGTGCCAGCAGCTTGGTCGGGAGGGCCCTAGATGAGCAGTTCTTC
TRBV7-9	TRBJ1-2	TRBD1	NA	CASSAVGQGHYGYTF	TGTGCCAGCAGCGCAGTGGGACAGGGCCACTATGGCTACACCTTC
TRBV25-1	TRBJ1-2	NA	NA	CASSGGQGYYGYTF	TGTGCCAGCAGTGGTGGCCAGGGATACTATGGCTACACCTTC
TRBV19	TRBJ1-4	TRBD1	NA	CASSPGQGIRKLFF	TGTGCCAGTAGTCCCGGACAGGGGATTAGAAAACTGTTTTTT
TRBV27	TRBJ1-1	TRBD1	NA	CASSSLPGTGTGRAEAFF	TGTGCCAGCAGTTCCCTCCCCGGGACAGGGACGGGTCGCGCTGAAGCTTTCTTT
TRBV5-1	TRBJ1-1	TRBD1	NA	CASKLQGARDTEAFF	TGCGCCAGCAAGCTCCAGGGGGCGCGCGACACTGAAGCTTTCTTT
TRBV7-2	TRBJ2-1	TRBD2	NA	CASSSRGVSYNEQFF	TGTGCCAGCAGCTCGCGGGGGGTTTCCTACAATGAGCAGTTCTTC
TRBV4-3	TRBJ1-2	NA	NA	CASSQDLRYRNYGYTF	TGCGCCAGCAGCCAAGATTTAAGGTACAGGAACTATGGCTACACCTTC
TRBV7-3	TRBJ2-3	TRBD1	NA	CASTPTGTITDTQYF	TGTGCCAGCACTCCGACAGGGACAATCACAGATACGCAGTATTTT
TRBV10-2	TRBJ2-3	TRBD2	NA	CASRGGDTQYF	TGCGCCAGCAGGGGAGGGGATACGCAGTATTTT
TRBV4-3	TRBJ2-3	TRBD1	NA	CASSQGRGQADTQYF	TGCGCCAGCAGCCAAGGCAGGGGGCAGGCAGATACGCAGTATTTT
TRBV7-2	TRBJ2-1	TRBD2	NA	CASSLARLAGVGEQFF	TGTGCCAGCAGCTTAGCGCGCCTAGCGGGAGTGGGTGAGCAGTTCTTC
TRBV7-9	TRBJ1-1	NA	few	CASSFTGRNTEAFF	TGTGCCAGCAGCTTCACAGGAAGGAACACTGAAGCTTTCTTT
TRBV10-1	TRBJ2-1	NA	few	CASSEPGAYNEQFF	TGCGCCAGCAGTGAGCCAGGGGCTTACAATGAGCAGTTCTTC
TRBV20-1	TRBJ1-4	NA	NA	CSARGGTKLFF	TGCAGTGCTAGAGGCGGGACGAAACTGTTTTTT
TRBV7-8	TRBJ1-2	NA	NA	CASSQGFGGQSGGYTF	TGTGCCAGCAGCCAAGGGTTCGGGGGGCAATCGGGAGGCTACACCTTC
TRBV5-1	TRBJ2-7	TRBD2	NA	CASSPGSGSQNEQYF	TGCGCCAGCAGCCCGGGGAGCGGGAGTCAAAACGAGCAGTACTTC
TRBV7-9	TRBJ1-2	TRBD1	NA	CASSLSPGGQNGYTF	TGTGCCAGCAGCCTTAGTCCAGGGGGCCAGAACGGCTACACCTTC
TRBV21-1	TRBJ2-7	NA	NA	CASSKSGRDTVGEQYF	TGTGCCAGCAGCAAAAGCGGTCGGGACACCGTGGGAGAGCAGTACTTC
TRBV5-1	TRBJ2-7	NA	NA	CASSSPDYEQYF	TGCGCCAGCAGCTCCCCAGATTACGAGCAGTACTTC
TRBV11-2	TRBJ2-5	TRBD2	NA	CASSRTSGTARETQYF	TGTGCCAGCAGCCGGACTAGCGGGACGGCCCGAGAGACCCAGTACTTC
TRBV2	TRBJ2-5	TRBD1	NA	CASSTGQGRETQYF	TGTGCCAGCAGTACCGGACAGGGTCGAGAGACCCAGTACTTC
TRBV19	TRBJ1-1	NA	NA	CASSIPGMASEAFF	TGTGCCAGTAGTATACCAGGGATGGCCTCTGAAGCTTTCTTT
TRBV2	TRBJ2-3	TRBD2	NA	CAISTGTSSTDTQYF	TGTGCCATTTCTACCGGGACTAGCTCCACAGATACGCAGTATTTT
TRBV25-1	TRBJ2-7	NA	NA	CASSESRFPYEQYF	TGTGCCAGCAGTGAATCTAGGTTTCCCTACGAGCAGTACTTC
TRBV18	TRBJ2-4	TRBD1	NA	CASSPTGGKVFDF	TGTGCCAGCTCTCCGACAGGGGGCAAAGTGTTCGACTTC